Following are 5 T cell receptor beta chains from one sample sequenced in a study of blood T cell repertoires in COVID-19. The protocol was immunoSEQ multiplex PCR, while the TCRdb copy is restricted to in-frame clones and leaves out a portion. The sample has some 66,000 clones, around 93% seen once. Sequences were obtained from peripheral blood. These receptors were taken from a human donor in a cohort sampled during active COVID-19.

V and J are TRBV18 and TRBJ1-2; 9 nucleotides align to TRBD1. Germline CDR1 is KGHSH and CDR2 is LQKENI. Trimming at V came to 5 bases and at J to 5 bases, leaving 6 bases not matched to a gene. The CDR3 length is 14 residues. CDR3 in DNA: TGTGCCAGCTCAGGAACCGGGACAGGGTATGGCTACACCTTC. The encoded protein is CASSGTGTGYGYTF.

The chain couples TRBV5-1 to TRBJ2-5; TRBD1 might be the D (6 bases). Trimming removed 3 bases from V and 4 bases from J, with 10 bases in between. Germline V lookup: CDR1 SGHRS, CDR2 YFSETQ. CDR3 size: 13 residues. CDR3 amino acids: CASSWQGPETQYF. The CDR3 DNA sequence: TGCGCCAGCAGCTGGCAGGGGCCAGAGACCCAGTACTTC.

The chain joins TRBV7-3 to TRBJ2-1; D might be TRBD1 (5 bases). CDR3 length: 17 amino acids. V shed 0 bases and J shed 7 bases, with 19 bases lying between them. The germline V gene has CDR1 SGHTA and CDR2 FQGTGA. CDR3 coding DNA: TGTGCCAGCAGCTTAACGTGGGGTGGACGGCAGGGTAATGAGCAGTTCTTC. Protein sequence: CASSLTWGGRQGNEQFF.

A note on this clone: The junction and the germline gene differ at one end; a read error may be behind it. CDR3 sequence: CASRLGGGYTF. CDR3 nucleotides: TGTGCGAGCAGATTGGGGGGTGGCTACACCTTC. The chain carries TRBV28 and TRBJ1-2; weak D call: TRBD1 (5 bases). This CDR3 has 11 residues. Germline loops: CDR1 MDHEN, CDR2 SYDVKM.

V is TRBV7-2 and J is TRBJ2-3; 12 positions match TRBD1. Germline loops: CDR1 SGHTA, CDR2 FQGNSA. There are 16 residues in the CDR3. V gave up 0 bases and J gave up 7 bases; unmatched junction bases: 5. CDR3 amino acids: CASSLAGTGGMNTQYF. The CDR3 DNA reads TGTGCCAGCAGCTTAGCTGGGACAGGGGGCATGAATACGCAGTATTTT.